This T cell receptor beta chain was identified in a study of T cell repertoires in cytomegalovirus infection. This clonotype has a count of ten or more. As yet, its antigen is unknown. The CDR3 runs to 15 residues. CDR1 and CDR2 from the germline V gene are SEHNR and FQNEAQ (reference sequence). The V end was cut by 5 bases, the J end by 1 base, with 14 bases between. In TCRdb, the reads were re-called with MiXCR into one record per CDR3 protein. The table shows hundreds of thousands of distinct CDR3 sequences, with 25% to 30% occurring only once. Sequencing used cultured PBMCs, obtained from culture after CMV antigen stimulation. This chain uses TRBV7-9 with TRBJ1-2, with a possible D match to TRBD1 (6 bases). The sequence was obtained from a human donor in good health (CMV status not recorded). Some clones in this sample may be carry-over from other donors' samples. The CDR3 DNA follows: TGTGCCAGCAGCCGCTCGGGGGGCCATAACTATGGCTACACCTTC. Translating it yields CASSRSGGHNYGYTF.